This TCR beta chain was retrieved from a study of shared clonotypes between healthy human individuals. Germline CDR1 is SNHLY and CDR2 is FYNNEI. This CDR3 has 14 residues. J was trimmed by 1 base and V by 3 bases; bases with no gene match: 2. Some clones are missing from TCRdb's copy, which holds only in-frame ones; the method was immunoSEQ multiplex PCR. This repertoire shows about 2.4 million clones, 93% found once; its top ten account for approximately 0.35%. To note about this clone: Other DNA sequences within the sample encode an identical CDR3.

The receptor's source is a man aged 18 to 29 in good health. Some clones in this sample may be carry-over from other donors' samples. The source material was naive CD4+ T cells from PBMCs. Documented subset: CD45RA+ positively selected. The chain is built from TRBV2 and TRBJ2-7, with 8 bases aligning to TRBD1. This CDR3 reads CASSDQGASYEQYF. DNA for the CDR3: TGTGCCAGCAGTGATCAGGGGGCATCCTACGAGCAGTACTTC. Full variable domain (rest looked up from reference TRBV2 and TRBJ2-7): EPEVTQTPSHQVTQMGQEVILRCVPISNHLYFYWYRQILGQKVEFLVSFYNNEISEKSEIFDDQFSVERPDGSNFTLKIRSTKLEDSAMYFCASSDQGASYEQYFGPGTRLTVT.